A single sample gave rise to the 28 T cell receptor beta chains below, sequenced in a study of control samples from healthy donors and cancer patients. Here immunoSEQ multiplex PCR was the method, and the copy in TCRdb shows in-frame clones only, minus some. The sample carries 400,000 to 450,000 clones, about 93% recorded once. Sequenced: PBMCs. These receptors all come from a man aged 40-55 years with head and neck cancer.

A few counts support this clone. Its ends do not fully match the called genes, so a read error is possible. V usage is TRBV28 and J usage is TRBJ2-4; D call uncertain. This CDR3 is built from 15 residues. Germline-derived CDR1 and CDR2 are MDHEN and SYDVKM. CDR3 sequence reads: CASSPPSAARNIQYF. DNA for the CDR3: TGTGCCAGCAGTCCCCCATCGGCAGCCAGAAACATTCAGTACTTC.

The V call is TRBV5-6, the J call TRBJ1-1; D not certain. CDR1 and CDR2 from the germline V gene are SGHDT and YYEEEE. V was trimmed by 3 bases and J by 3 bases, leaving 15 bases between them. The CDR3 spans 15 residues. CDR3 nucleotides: TGTGCCAGCAGCTCCTTGGCAGCTAGGGACACTGAAGCTTTCTTT. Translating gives CASSSLAARDTEAFF. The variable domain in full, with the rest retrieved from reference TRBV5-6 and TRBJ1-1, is DAGVTQSPTHLIKTRGQQVTLRCSPKSGHDTVSWYQQALGQGPQFIFQYYEEEERQRGNFPDRFSGHQFPNYSSELNVNALLLGDSALYLCASSSLAARDTEAFFGQGTRLTVV.

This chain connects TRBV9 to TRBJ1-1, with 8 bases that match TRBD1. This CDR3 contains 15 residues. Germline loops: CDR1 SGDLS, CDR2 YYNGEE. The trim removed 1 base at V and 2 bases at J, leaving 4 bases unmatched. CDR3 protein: CASSVYGQGNTEAFF. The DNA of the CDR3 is TGTGCCAGCAGCGTATATGGACAGGGAAACACTGAAGCTTTCTTT.

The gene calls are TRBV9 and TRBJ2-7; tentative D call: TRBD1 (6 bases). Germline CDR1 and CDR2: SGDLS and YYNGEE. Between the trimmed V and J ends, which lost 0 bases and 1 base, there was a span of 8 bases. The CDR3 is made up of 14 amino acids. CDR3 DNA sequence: TGTGCCAGCAGCGTAGAGGGGACATCCTACGAGCAGTACTTC. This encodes CASSVEGTSYEQYF.

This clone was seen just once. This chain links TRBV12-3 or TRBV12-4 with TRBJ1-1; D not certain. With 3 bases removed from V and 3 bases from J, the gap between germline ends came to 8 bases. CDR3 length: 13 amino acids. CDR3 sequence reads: CASSFAEDTEAFF. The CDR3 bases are TGTGCCAGCAGTTTCGCCGAGGACACTGAAGCTTTCTTT.

In DNA form, the CDR3 reads TGTGCCAGCAGCTTGGCGGCAGACTACGAGCAGTACTTC. This encodes CASSLAADYEQYF. J is TRBJ2-7 and V is TRBV5-6; no clear D. V shed 0 bases and J shed 3 bases, with 7 bases lying between them. The CDR3 extends over 13 amino acids. Germline CDR1 and CDR2: SGHDT and YYEEEE.

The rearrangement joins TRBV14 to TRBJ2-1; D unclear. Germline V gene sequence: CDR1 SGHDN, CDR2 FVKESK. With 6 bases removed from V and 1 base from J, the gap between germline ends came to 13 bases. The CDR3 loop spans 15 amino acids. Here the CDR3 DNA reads TGTGCCAGCAGTGGGCAGGCGATTTCCTACAATGAGCAGTTCTTC. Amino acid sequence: CASSGQAISYNEQFF.

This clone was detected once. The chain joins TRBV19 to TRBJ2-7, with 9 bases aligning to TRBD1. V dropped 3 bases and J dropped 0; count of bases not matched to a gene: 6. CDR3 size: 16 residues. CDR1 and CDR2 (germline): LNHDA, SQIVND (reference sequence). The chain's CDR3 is CASSISGQGYSYEQYF. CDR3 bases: TGTGCCAGTAGTATCTCGGGACAGGGATACTCCTACGAGCAGTACTTC. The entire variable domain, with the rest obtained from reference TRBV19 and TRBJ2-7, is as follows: DGGITQSPKYLFRKEGQNVTLSCEQNLNHDAMYWYRQDPGQGLRLIYYSQIVNDFQKGDIAEGYSVSREKKESFPLTVTSAQKNPTAFYLCASSISGQGYSYEQYFGPGTRLTVT.

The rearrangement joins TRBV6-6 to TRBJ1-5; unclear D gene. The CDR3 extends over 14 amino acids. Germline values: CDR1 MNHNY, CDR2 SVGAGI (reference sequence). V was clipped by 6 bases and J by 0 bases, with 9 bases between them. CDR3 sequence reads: CASSYEASNQPQHF. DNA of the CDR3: TGTGCCAGCAGCTACGAGGCTAGCAATCAGCCCCAGCATTTT.

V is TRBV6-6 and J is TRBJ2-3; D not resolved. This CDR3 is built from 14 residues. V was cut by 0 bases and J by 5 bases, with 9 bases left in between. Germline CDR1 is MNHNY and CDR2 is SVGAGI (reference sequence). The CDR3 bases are TGTGCCAGCAGTTACTCGGCCCCGGGAGATACGCAGTATTTT. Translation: CASSYSAPGDTQYF.

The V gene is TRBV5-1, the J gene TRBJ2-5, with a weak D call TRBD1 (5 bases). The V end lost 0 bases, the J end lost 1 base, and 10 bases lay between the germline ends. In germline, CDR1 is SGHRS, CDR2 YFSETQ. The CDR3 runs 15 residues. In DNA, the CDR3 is TGCGCCAGCAGCTTGGTAGGCACAGGCCAAGAGACCCAGTACTTC. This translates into CASSLVGTGQETQYF.

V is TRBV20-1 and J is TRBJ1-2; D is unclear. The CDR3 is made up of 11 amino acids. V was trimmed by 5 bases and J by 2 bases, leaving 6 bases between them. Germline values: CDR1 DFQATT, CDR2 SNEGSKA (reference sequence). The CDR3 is CSAPDNYGYTF. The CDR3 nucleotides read TGCAGTGCTCCGGACAACTATGGCTACACCTTC.

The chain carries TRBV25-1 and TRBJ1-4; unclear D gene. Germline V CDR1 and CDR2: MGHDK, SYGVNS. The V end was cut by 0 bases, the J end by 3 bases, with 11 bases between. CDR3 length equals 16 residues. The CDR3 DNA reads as TGTGCCAGCAGTGAATACTGGCAGGACGCTAATGAAAAACTGTTTTTT. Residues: CASSEYWQDANEKLFF.

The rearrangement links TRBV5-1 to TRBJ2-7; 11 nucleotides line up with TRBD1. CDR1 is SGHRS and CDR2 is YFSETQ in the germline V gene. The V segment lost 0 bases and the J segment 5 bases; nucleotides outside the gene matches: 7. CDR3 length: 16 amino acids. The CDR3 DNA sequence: TGCGCCAGCAGCTTGGAGGGACAGGGGGAAGTGGACGAGCAGTACTTC. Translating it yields CASSLEGQGEVDEQYF.

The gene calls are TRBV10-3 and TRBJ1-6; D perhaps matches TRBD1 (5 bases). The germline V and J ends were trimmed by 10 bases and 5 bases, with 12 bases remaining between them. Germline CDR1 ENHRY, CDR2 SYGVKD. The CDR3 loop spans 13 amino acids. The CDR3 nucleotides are TGTGCCACCGGGACTGAAGATAATTCACCCCTCCACTTT. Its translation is CATGTEDNSPLHF.

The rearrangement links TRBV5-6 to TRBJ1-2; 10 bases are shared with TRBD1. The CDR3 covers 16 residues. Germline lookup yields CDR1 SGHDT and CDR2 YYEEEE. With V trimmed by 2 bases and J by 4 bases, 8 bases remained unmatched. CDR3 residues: CASSFGTGAGSYGYTF. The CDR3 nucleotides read TGTGCCAGCAGCTTCGGGACAGGGGCCGGTTCCTATGGCTACACCTTC.

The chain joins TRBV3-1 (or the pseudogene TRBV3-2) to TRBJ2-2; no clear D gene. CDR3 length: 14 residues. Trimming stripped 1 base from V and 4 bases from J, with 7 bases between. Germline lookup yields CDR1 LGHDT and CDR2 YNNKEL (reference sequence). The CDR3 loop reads CASSQGASTGELFF. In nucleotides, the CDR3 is TGTGCCAGCAGCCAAGGGGCGAGCACCGGGGAGCTGTTTTTT.

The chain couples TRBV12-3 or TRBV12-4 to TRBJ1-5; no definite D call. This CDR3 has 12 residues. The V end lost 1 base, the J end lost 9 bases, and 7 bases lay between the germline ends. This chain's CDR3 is CASSLGGWPQHF. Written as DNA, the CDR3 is TGTGCCAGCAGTTTAGGTGGATGGCCCCAGCATTTT.

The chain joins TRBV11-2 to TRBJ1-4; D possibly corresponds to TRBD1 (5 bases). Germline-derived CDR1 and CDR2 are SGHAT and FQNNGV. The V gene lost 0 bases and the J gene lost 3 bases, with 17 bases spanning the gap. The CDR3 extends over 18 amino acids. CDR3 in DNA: TGTGCCAGCAGCTTAGATAGCCGGGGGAGTATCGCTAATGAAAAACTGTTTTTT. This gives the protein CASSLDSRGSIANEKLFF.

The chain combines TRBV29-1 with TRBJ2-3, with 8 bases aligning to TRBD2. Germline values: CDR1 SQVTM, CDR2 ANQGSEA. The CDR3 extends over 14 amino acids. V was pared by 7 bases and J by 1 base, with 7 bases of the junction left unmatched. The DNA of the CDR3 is TGCAGCGCCCGACCAGCGGGGGGCACAGATACGCAGTATTTT. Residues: CSARPAGGTDTQYF.

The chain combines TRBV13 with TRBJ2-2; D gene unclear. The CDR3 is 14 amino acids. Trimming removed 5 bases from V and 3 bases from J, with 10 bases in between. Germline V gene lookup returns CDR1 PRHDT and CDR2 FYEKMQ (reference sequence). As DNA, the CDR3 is TGTGCCAGCAGCCAGAACCTGCACACCGGGGAGCTGTTTTTT. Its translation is CASSQNLHTGELFF.

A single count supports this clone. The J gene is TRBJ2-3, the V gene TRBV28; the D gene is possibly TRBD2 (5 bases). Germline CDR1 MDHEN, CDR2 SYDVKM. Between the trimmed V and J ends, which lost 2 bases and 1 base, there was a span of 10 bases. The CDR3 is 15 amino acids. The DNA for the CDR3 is TGTGCCAGCAGTTTAGGTCTAGCTCGCACAGATACGCAGTATTTT. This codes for CASSLGLARTDTQYF.

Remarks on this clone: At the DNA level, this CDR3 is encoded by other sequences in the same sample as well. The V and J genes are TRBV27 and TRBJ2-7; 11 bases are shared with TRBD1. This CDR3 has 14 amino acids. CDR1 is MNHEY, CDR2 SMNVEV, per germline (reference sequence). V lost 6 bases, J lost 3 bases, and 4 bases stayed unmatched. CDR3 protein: CASSSGTGGYEQYF. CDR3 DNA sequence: TGTGCCAGCAGCTCCGGGACAGGGGGCTACGAGCAGTACTTC.

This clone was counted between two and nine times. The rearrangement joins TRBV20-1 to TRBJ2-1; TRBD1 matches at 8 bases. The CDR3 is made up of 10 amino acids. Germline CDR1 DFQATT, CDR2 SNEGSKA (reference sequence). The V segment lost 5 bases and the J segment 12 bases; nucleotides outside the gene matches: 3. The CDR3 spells CSARQGPQFF. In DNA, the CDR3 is TGCAGTGCTCGACAGGGGCCGCAGTTCTTC.

CDR3 region: CASSPRTVGGEQYF. The CDR3 region has the DNA TGTGCCAGCAGCCCGAGAACCGTAGGGGGCGAGCAGTACTTC. The chain is built from TRBV9 and TRBJ2-7, with a weak D call TRBD1 (6 bases). The CDR3 totals 14 residues. Germline CDR1 SGDLS, CDR2 YYNGEE. V lost 4 bases and J lost 6, with 17 bases in between.

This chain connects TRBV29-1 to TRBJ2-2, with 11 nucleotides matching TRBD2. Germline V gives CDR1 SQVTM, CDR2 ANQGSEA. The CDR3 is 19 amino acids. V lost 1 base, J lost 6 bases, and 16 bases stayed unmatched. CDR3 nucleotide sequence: TGCAGCGTTGAAGCGGCGGGGCTACTAGCGGGGGAAGTGGCCGGGGAGCTGTTTTTT. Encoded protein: CSVEAAGLLAGEVAGELFF.

CDR3 protein: CASSESGGTSYEQYF. The DNA of the CDR3 is TGCGCCAGCAGTGAGTCAGGAGGCACCTCCTACGAGCAGTACTTC. This chain joins TRBV10-2 and TRBJ2-7, with D maybe TRBD2 (5 bases). V was clipped by 0 bases and J by 0 bases, with 9 bases between them. This CDR3 has 15 amino acids. Germline V CDR1 and CDR2: WSHSY, SAAADI.

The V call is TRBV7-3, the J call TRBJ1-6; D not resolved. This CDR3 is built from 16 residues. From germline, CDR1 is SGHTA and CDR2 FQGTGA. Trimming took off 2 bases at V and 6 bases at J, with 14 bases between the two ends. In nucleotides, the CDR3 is TGTGCCAGCAGCTTAGGGTATAGGAAGGGTAATTCACCCCTCCACTTT. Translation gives CASSLGYRKGNSPLHF.